Sequencing of this T cell receptor (beta chain) was carried out in a study of cytomegalovirus exposure and HLA in healthy donors. Findings of the study overall: The majority of TCR sequences were rare, yet some public TCRs appeared in many donors. In a later analysis, TCR beta V- and J-gene trimming showed a link to a missense DCLRE1C variant.

Healthy individuals who donated bone marrow served as the donors. 60 Vbeta and 13 Jbeta primers were used in PCR. Generated by immunoSEQ multiplex PCR, the TCRdb table keeps only in-frame clones and is missing some. The profile shows 100,000 to 150,000 clones, roughly 80% of them singletons. Germline CDR1 is SEHNR and CDR2 is FQNEAQ (reference sequence). This CDR3 has 15 residues. Trimming pared 3 bases from V and 2 bases from J, leaving 14 bases between. About this clone itself: Its antigen remains unknown.

This TCR derives from a girl aged 2-10 years in good health and CMV-seronegative. The chain uses TRBV7-9 and TRBJ2-7; D might be TRBD1 (6 bases). The sequenced sample consisted of PBMCs. Written as DNA, the CDR3 is TGTGCCAGCAGCTTTGGCAGTGGGGGCGCCTACGAGCAGTACTTC. Residues: CASSFGSGGAYEQYF.